A selection of T cell receptor beta chains follows, all from one sample in a study of T-cell reconstitution after alpha-beta-depleted transplantation in children. A single record per CDR3 protein comes from TCRdb applying MiXCR to the PCR reads. This sample has about 410,000 distinct CDR3 sequences; about 20% occur once, and the top ten carry around 3.9%. The sequencing used PBMCs from the stem cell graft donor, collected from the stem cell graft. These receptors originate from a human donor who donated a stem cell graft to a child with acute myeloid leukemia. Both conserved end residues are part of each CDR3. Fields, in order: V gene, D gene, clone size, J gene, CDR3 DNA, CDR3 protein. A D gene is named only where the DNA matches it firmly. Some rows have no size entry. The others give once, few or many, or a class for an expanded clone.

>TRBV29-1|TRBD1|many|TRBJ1-1
TGCAGTGTCGGGACAGCAAGGAACACTGAAGCTTTCTTT
CSVGTARNTEAFF
>TRBV11-3|TRBD2|.|TRBJ2-1
TGTGCCAGCAGCTTAGATTACACCGGGAGGCGCGATGAGCAGTTCTTC
CASSLDYTGRRDEQFF
>TRBV20-1|.|.|TRBJ2-1
TGCAGTGCTAGATTTTTGTTAACGGGGTACAATGAGCAGTTCTTC
CSARFLLTGYNEQFF
>TRBV12-3/TRBV12-4|.|.|TRBJ2-1
TGTGCCAGCATAGGCCCGAGCAATGAGCAGTTCTTC
CASIGPSNEQFF
>TRBV6-1|TRBD2|.|TRBJ2-7
TGTGCCAGCAGTGGACTAGCGGGAGGTCCCCAATACGAGCAGTACTTC
CASSGLAGGPQYEQYF
>TRBV20-1|.|many|TRBJ1-6
TGCAGTGCTCGACCGAGTAATAATTCACCCCTCCACTTT
CSARPSNNSPLHF
>TRBV29-1|.|many|TRBJ1-1
TGCAGCACTCACTCGACAGGTATGAACACTGAAGCTTTCTTT
CSTHSTGMNTEAFF
>TRBV29-1|.|many|TRBJ2-1
TGCAGCGTTGAATGGGAGCCACATCCGGGCTATGAGCAGTTCTTC
CSVEWEPHPGYEQFF
>TRBV4-1|TRBD1|.|TRBJ2-7
TGCGCCAGCAGCCAAGAAATGGGACAGGGTACCTACGAGCAGTACTTC
CASSQEMGQGTYEQYF
>TRBV5-1|.|few|TRBJ2-3
TGCGCCAGCAGCCGCACAGGGAACACAGATACGCAGTATTTT
CASSRTGNTDTQYF
>TRBV20-1|TRBD2|many|TRBJ2-1
TGCAGTGCTGGGACTAGTATAGGTGAGCAGTTCTTC
CSAGTSIGEQFF
>TRBV2|.|.|TRBJ2-1
TGTGCCAGCAGTGAACGAGCGATCTACAATGAGCAGTTCTTC
CASSERAIYNEQFF
>TRBV3-1|.|few|TRBJ2-7
TGTGCCAGCAGCCAAGGGTCGAGGGGGTACGAGCAGTACTTC
CASSQGSRGYEQYF
>TRBV9|.|.|TRBJ2-6
TGTGCCAGCAGCGTAGATGCAGGTGGGACTGGGGCCAACGTCCTGACTTTC
CASSVDAGGTGANVLTF
>TRBV4-1|.|few|TRBJ1-6
TGCGCCAGCAGGGAGCAGGGTTACGATAATTCACCCCTCCACTTT
CASREQGYDNSPLHF
>TRBV4-3|TRBD2|many|TRBJ2-7
TGCGCCAGCAGCCTCGGGACTAGATCCTACGAGCAGTACTTC
CASSLGTRSYEQYF
>TRBV10-3|TRBD1|.|TRBJ2-3
TGTGCCATCAGAACCGGGACAGAATACGATACGCAGTATTTT
CAIRTGTEYDTQYF
>TRBV20-1|.|.|TRBJ2-5
TGCAGTGCTATAGCAGGGGAGAGTAGACAAGAGACCCAGTACTTC
CSAIAGESRQETQYF
>TRBV2|TRBD2|.|TRBJ2-7
TGTGCCACATACGCGGGACTAGCGGGATTAAGCTCCTACGAGCAGTACTTC
CATYAGLAGLSSYEQYF
>TRBV4-1|.|few|TRBJ1-2
TGCGCCAGCAGCCACCACGGACGTAGCTATGGCTACACCTTC
CASSHHGRSYGYTF
>TRBV4-1|TRBD1|.|TRBJ1-1
TGCGCCAGCAGCCAACTCGGACAGGGGGTTTTCTTT
CASSQLGQGVFF
>TRBV29-1|.|.|TRBJ2-7
TGCAGCGTTGAAATGGACAGAGCCTACGAGCAGTACTTC
CSVEMDRAYEQYF
>TRBV20-1|TRBD1|few|TRBJ2-3
TGCAGTGCCCGGCTCGGACAGGGAACGCAGTATTTT
CSARLGQGTQYF
>TRBV12-3/TRBV12-4|.|many|TRBJ2-3
TGTGCCAGCAGTCAGGGGGAGGTGAATACGCAGTATTTT
CASSQGEVNTQYF
>TRBV12-3/TRBV12-4|.|.|TRBJ2-7
TGTGCCAGCAGTTTTTTACTAGCCTCAGGGTACGAGCAGTACTTC
CASSFLLASGYEQYF
>TRBV13|TRBD2|many|TRBJ2-1
TGTGCCAGCAGCTGGGAGGGCGGACCAGACTACAATGAGCAGTTCTTC
CASSWEGGPDYNEQFF
>TRBV25-1|.|few|TRBJ1-4
TGTGCCAGCAGTGGAAGGGGTCGGGAAAAACTGTTTTTT
CASSGRGREKLFF
>TRBV29-1|.|many|TRBJ1-5
TGCAGCGTACAACAGGGCAGCCAGCCCCAGCATTTT
CSVQQGSQPQHF
>TRBV9|.|.|TRBJ2-7
TGTGCCAGCAGCGTAGGATGGGGAGACTACAAGCAGTACTTC
CASSVGWGDYKQYF
>TRBV5-1|TRBD2|.|TRBJ2-7
TGCGCCAGCAGCTTCAGACTAGCGCAGAGCTCCTACGAGCAGTACTTC
CASSFRLAQSSYEQYF
>TRBV20-1|.|few|TRBJ1-1
TGCAGTGCTAGAGCGTGGGAGGGGGTTCTGACTGAAGCTTTCTTT
CSARAWEGVLTEAFF
>TRBV7-2|.|many|TRBJ2-1
TGTGCCAGCAGCTTAGTCTCTCTTAGCTCCTACAATGAGCAGTTCTTC
CASSLVSLSSYNEQFF
>TRBV30|TRBD1|.|TRBJ2-1
TGTGCCTGGAGCCCGGGACAGGGGCTCAATGAGCAGTTCTTC
CAWSPGQGLNEQFF
>TRBV2|TRBD1|.|TRBJ2-2
TGTGCCAGCAGAGGGGACAGGTTCACCGGGGAGCTGTTTTTT
CASRGDRFTGELFF
>TRBV10-3|TRBD2|many|TRBJ2-7
TGTGCCATCAGTGAGTCGAATAGCGGGAGAAGGTACTTC
CAISESNSGRRYF
>TRBV21-1|.|few|TRBJ2-7
TGTGCCAGCAGCAACACCCTCCCCCCACGGCCCCCCTTCCTCCGCTCCTACGAGCAGTACTTC
CASSNTLPPRPPFLRSYEQYF
>TRBV29-1|.|many|TRBJ1-1
TGCAGCGTGGGGCGCGCGATGAACACTGAAGCTTTCTTT
CSVGRAMNTEAFF
>TRBV5-1|TRBD2|.|TRBJ2-7
TGCGCCAGCAGCTGGACGGGACTAGCGAAGAGCTCCTACGAGCAGTACTTC
CASSWTGLAKSSYEQYF
>TRBV2|TRBD1|.|TRBJ1-2
TGTGCCAGCTTTACAGGGGGCGGAGGGTACTATGGCTACACCTTC
CASFTGGGGYYGYTF
>TRBV12-3/TRBV12-4|.|.|TRBJ1-2
TGTGCCAGCAGTTTAGGCGTCGTATTCCGGTCCGATGGCTACACCTTC
CASSLGVVFRSDGYTF
>TRBV7-2|.|.|TRBJ2-1
TGTGCCAGCAGCTCTACCCAGAGCTCCTACAATGAGCAGTTCTTC
CASSSTQSSYNEQFF
>TRBV12-5|TRBD1|.|TRBJ2-1
TGTGCTAGTGACCCTGGCCTAGGGGGCAGTGAGCAGTTCTTC
CASDPGLGGSEQFF
>TRBV27|TRBD2|.|TRBJ2-1
TGTGCCAGCAGTCAACTAGCGGGCCTGAGCTCCTACAATGAGCAGTTCTTC
CASSQLAGLSSYNEQFF
>TRBV29-1|TRBD2|few|TRBJ2-3
TGCAGCGTCAGGACTAGCGGAGCCTTCACAGATACGCAGTATTTT
CSVRTSGAFTDTQYF
>TRBV24-1|.|.|TRBJ2-2
TGTGCCACCCGGGAGTCGAACACCGGGGAGCTGTTTTTT
CATRESNTGELFF
>TRBV25-1|.|few|TRBJ2-7
TGTGCCAGCAGTGGACAGGAGACCCCGGGCGAGCAGTACTTC
CASSGQETPGEQYF
>TRBV20-1|.|.|TRBJ1-1
TGCAGTGCTTCCCGCGGACATTTGAACACTGAAGCTTTCTTT
CSASRGHLNTEAFF
>TRBV7-8|.|.|TRBJ2-1
TGTGCCAGCAGCCTTGTACTTGAAAGTAGCTCCTACAATGAGCAGTTCTTC
CASSLVLESSSYNEQFF
>TRBV28|.|few|TRBJ2-7
TGTGCCAGCAGTTTATCCCTAGGAGATTACGAGCAGTACTTC
CASSLSLGDYEQYF
>TRBV4-1|TRBD2|few|TRBJ2-7
TGCGCCAGCAGCGAAGTAGAGGGAGGGCCCCTAGGCGAGCAGTACTTC
CASSEVEGGPLGEQYF